This TCR beta chain emerged from a study of OX40 agonist ivuxolimab in advanced cancers. As for the study in general: Patients received ivuxolimab, an agonistic anti-OX40 (CD134) antibody. Antecedent anti-PD-1, anti-PD-L1 or anti-CTLA-4 therapy was permissible, with around 40% having received some. Partial response was recorded in three patients: one hepatocellular carcinoma and two cutaneous melanoma cases.

Produced via immunoSEQ multiplex PCR; TCRdb's table is partial and in-frame only. The sample contains 77,000 or so clones, around 87% of which appear only once. Patients had blood sampled at baseline and again on cycle 4 day 1 and cycle 7 day 1. The V gene lost 9 bases and the J gene lost 5 bases, with 23 bases spanning the gap. CDR1 and CDR2 (germline): SGHNT, YYREEE (reference sequence). This CDR3 contains 15 residues. This clonotype was obtained from an adult with an advanced solid tumor such as melanoma, head and neck, liver or kidney cancer. The chain recombines TRBV5-4 with TRBJ1-2; TRBD1 might be the D (6 bases). Sequenced here: CD4+ or CD8+ T cells sorted from blood, sampled in a trial of the OX40 agonist ivuxolimab. CDR3 region: CATLNREVPGYGYTF. The CDR3 DNA reads as TGTGCCACCCTGAACAGGGAAGTCCCCGGGTATGGCTACACCTTC.